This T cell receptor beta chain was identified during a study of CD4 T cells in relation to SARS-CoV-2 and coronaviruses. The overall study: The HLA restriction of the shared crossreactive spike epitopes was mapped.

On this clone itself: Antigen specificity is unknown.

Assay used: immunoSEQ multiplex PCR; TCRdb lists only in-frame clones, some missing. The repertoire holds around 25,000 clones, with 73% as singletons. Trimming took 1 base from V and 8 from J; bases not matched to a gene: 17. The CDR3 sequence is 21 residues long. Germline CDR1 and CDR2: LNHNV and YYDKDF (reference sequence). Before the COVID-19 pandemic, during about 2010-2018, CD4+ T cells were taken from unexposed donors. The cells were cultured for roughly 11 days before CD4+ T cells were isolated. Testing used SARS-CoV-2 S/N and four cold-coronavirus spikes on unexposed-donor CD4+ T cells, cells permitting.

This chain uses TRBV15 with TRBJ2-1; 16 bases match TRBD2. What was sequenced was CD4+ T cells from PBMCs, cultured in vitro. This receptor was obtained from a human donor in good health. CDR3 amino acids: CATSRGLTGTSGRARMDEQFF. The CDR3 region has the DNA TGTGCCACCAGCAGAGGGCTTACCGGGACTAGCGGGAGGGCCAGGATGGATGAGCAGTTCTTC.